This T cell receptor (beta chain) was recorded in a study of blood T cell repertoires in COVID-19. Study background: T cells, B-cell-depleted T cells, or PBMCs provided the cDNA or gDNA that served as material.

Per the study methods: Using reference gene primer amplification, nucleated cell counts were estimated. This table comes from immunoSEQ multiplex PCR, and its TCRdb copy is limited to in-frame clones, with some not included. That table is the source of V, J and clone size, and D and trimming were worked out from the DNA. Among some 370,000 clones, 83% were seen once, and the ten largest hold approximately 5%. V dropped 2 bases and J dropped 12 bases, with 27 bases sitting between them. Germline lookup yields CDR1 SGHTS and CDR2 YDEGEE. The CDR3 is made up of 17 amino acids. The gene calls are TRBV5-8 and TRBJ1-5; the D is unclear. The sequence was collected from a woman between 50 and 59 years old who had recovered from COVID-19. Material for sequencing was PBMCs or T cells enriched from blood (not recorded which). Written as DNA, the CDR3 is TGTGCCAGCAGCTTATTTAAATTCAGGCCGGCGAGGGAGGTCCAGCATTTT. Residues: CASSLFKFRPAREVQHF. Supplemented by reference TRBV5-8 and TRBJ1-5, the full variable domain reads EAGVTQSPTHLIKTRGQQATLRCSPISGHTSVYWYQQALGLGLQFLLWYDEGEERNRGNFPPRFSGRQFPNYSSELNVNALELEDSALYLCASSLFKFRPAREVQHFGDGTRLSIL.